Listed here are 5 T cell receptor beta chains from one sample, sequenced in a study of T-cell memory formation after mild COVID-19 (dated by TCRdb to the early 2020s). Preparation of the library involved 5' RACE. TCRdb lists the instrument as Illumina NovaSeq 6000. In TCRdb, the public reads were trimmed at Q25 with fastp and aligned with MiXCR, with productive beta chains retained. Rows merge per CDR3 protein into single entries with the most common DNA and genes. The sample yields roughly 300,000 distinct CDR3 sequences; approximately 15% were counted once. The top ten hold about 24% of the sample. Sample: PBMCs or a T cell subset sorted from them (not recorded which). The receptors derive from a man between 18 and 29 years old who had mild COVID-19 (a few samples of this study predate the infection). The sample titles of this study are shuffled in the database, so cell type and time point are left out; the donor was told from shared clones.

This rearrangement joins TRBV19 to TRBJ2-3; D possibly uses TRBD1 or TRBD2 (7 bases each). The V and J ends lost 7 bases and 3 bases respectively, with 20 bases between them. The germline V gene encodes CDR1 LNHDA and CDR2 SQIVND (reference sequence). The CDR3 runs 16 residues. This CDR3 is CASTAQGGRGTDTQYF. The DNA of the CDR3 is TGTGCCAGTACAGCGCAGGGGGGGCGTGGGACAGATACGCAGTATTTT.

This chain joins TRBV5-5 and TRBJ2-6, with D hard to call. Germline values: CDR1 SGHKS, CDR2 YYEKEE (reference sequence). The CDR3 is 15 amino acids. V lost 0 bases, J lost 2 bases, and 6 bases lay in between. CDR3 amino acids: CASSLASAGANVLTF. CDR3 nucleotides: TGTGCCAGCAGCTTGGCGTCGGCTGGGGCCAACGTCCTGACTTTC.

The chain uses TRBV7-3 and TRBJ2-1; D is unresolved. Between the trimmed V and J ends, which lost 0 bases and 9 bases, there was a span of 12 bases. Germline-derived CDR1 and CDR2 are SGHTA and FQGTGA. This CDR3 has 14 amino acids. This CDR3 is CASSLTRFSGEQFF. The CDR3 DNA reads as TGTGCCAGCAGCTTAACCAGGTTCTCGGGTGAGCAGTTCTTC.

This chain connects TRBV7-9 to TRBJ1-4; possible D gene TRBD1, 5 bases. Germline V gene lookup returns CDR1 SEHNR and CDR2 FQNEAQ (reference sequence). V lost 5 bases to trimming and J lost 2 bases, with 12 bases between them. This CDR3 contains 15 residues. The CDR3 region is CASSVQGSTNEKLFF. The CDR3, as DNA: TGTGCCAGCAGCGTCCAGGGTTCGACTAATGAAAAACTGTTTTTT.

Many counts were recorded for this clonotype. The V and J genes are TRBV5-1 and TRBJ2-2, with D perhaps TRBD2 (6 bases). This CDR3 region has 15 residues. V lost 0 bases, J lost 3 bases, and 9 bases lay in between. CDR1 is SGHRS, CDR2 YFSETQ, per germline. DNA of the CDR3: TGCGCCAGCAGCTTGGACCCGGGGGACACCGGGGAGCTGTTTTTT. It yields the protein CASSLDPGDTGELFF.